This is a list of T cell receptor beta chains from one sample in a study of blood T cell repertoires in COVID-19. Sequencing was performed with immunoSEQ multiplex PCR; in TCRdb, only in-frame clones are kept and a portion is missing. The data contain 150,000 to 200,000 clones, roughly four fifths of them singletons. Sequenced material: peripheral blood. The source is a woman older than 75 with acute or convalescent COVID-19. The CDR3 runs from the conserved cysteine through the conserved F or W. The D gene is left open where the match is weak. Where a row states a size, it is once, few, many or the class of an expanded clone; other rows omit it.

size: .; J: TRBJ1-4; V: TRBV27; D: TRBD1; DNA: TGTGCCAGCAGGACGCCGGGACAGGGTAATGAAAAACTGTTTTTT; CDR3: CASRTPGQGNEKLFF
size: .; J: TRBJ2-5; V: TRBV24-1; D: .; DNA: TGTGCCACCAGCGAAGATTCGGGGACCCAGTACTTC; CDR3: CATSEDSGTQYF
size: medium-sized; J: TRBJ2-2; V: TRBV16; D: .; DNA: TGTGCCAGCAGCACGGGAGTTGGGACCGGGGAGCTGTTTTTT; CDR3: CASSTGVGTGELFF
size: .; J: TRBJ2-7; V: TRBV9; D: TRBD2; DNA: TGTGCCAGCAGCGTTTCTAGCGGCCTCACTTACGAGCAGTACTTC; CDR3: CASSVSSGLTYEQYF
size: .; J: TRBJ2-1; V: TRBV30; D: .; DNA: TGTGCCTGGAGTAGGGGCTTTTCCTACAATGAGCAGTTCTTC; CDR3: CAWSRGFSYNEQFF
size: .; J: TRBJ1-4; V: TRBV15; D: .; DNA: TGTGCCACCAGCAGAGGGGGAGCAACTAATGAAAAACTGTTTTTT; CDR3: CATSRGGATNEKLFF
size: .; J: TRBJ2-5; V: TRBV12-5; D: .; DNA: TGTGCTAGTGGTTTCGGTCAGGGGATAGAGACCCAGTACTTC; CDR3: CASGFGQGIETQYF
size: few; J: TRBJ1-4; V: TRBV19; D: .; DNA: TGTGCCAGTAGTAGGGGGGGCGCAGGATTCGCTGAAAAACTGTTTTTT; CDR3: CASSRGGAGFAEKLFF
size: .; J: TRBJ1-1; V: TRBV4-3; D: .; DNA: TGCGCCAGCAGCCAAGTAAGAGGAGGCACTAAAGCTTTCTTT; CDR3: CASSQVRGGTKAFF
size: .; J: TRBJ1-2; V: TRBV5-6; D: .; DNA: TGTGCCAGCAGCCTGGGACGAAAAACAGGGAACTATGGCTACACCTTC; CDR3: CASSLGRKTGNYGYTF
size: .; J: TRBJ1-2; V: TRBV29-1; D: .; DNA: TGCAGCGTCGTAGGCGGGGCCCTCGGGGATGGCTACACCTTC; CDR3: CSVVGGALGDGYTF
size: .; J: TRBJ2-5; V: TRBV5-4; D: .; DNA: TGTGCCAGCAGCTTGGTCGGTGTGACAGCGGAGACCCAGTACTTC; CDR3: CASSLVGVTAETQYF
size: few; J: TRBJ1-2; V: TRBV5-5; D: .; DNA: TGTGCCAGCAGCTTAAGGGGCAACTATGGCTACACCTTC; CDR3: CASSLRGNYGYTF
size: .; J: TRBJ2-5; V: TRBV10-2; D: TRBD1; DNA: TGCGCCAGCAGTAGCTCCGGGACAGGGTTAATTGTTACTGAGACCCAGTACTTC; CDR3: CASSSSGTGLIVTETQYF
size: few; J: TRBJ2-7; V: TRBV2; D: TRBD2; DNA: TGTGCCAGCGTAGCGGGGGCCTCCTACGAGCAGTACTTC; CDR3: CASVAGASYEQYF
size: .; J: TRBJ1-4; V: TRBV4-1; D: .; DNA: TGCGCCAGCAGCCAACCCGGGGGTGGGGAAAAACTGTTTTTT; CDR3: CASSQPGGGEKLFF
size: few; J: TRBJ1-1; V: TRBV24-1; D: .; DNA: TGTGCCACCTCTGACGGGACAACAGCTTTCTTT; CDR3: CATSDGTTAFF
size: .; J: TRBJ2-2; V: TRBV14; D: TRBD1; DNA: TGTGCCAGCAGCCAGAGGACAGGCCGTAGGCCCGGGGAGCTGTTTTTT; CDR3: CASSQRTGRRPGELFF
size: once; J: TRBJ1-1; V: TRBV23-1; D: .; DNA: TGCGCCAGCAGTCCCCCCCAGTTGGCGGGGAACACTGAAGCTTTCTTT; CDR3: CASSPPQLAGNTEAFF
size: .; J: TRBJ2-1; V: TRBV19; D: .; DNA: TGTGCCAGTAGTATTAGACAGTACAATGAGCAGTTCTTC; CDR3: CASSIRQYNEQFF
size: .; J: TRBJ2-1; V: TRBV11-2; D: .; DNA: TGTGCCAGCACAACAAGACGGCTAGCGTCCTACAATGAGCAGTTCTTC; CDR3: CASTTRRLASYNEQFF
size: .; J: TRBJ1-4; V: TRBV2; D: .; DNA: TGTGCCAGCAGTTCTTATGAAAAACTGTTTTTT; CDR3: CASSSYEKLFF
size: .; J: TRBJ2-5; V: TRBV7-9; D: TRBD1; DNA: TGTGCCAGCAGTTTTCCCAGGACAGGGGGCATAGGGGAGACCCAGTACTTC; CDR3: CASSFPRTGGIGETQYF